This entry is about one T cell receptor (beta chain). The CDR3 is made up of 14 amino acids. Trimming stripped 4 bases from V and 0 bases from J, with 9 bases between. From germline, CDR1 is SNHLY and CDR2 FYNNEI. All enrollees were about 18 to 89 years old and from roughly 26 US areas. Before they entered the study, exposed participants had met a COVID-19 case within 2 weeks. This sample is drawn from a study of blood T cell repertoires in COVID-19. Overall study: COVID-19 samples from acute and convalescent phases originated in the United States, Italy and Spain. Sample material is recorded as cDNA or gDNA derived from T cells, B-cell-depleted T cells, or PBMCs.

Assay: immunoSEQ multiplex PCR; the TCRdb copy retains only in-frame clones and omits some. Of approximately 65,000 clones in the sample, 65% to 85% were seen once. Input material: PBMCs or T cells enriched from blood (not recorded which). The V call is TRBV2, the J call TRBJ1-1, with D possibly TRBD1 on 6 matching bases. The origin of this receptor is a woman aged 60-75 years who had been exposed to COVID-19. Written as DNA, the CDR3 is TGTGCCAGCAGTGCGGGACACGTGAACACTGAAGCTTTCTTT. Protein: CASSAGHVNTEAFF.